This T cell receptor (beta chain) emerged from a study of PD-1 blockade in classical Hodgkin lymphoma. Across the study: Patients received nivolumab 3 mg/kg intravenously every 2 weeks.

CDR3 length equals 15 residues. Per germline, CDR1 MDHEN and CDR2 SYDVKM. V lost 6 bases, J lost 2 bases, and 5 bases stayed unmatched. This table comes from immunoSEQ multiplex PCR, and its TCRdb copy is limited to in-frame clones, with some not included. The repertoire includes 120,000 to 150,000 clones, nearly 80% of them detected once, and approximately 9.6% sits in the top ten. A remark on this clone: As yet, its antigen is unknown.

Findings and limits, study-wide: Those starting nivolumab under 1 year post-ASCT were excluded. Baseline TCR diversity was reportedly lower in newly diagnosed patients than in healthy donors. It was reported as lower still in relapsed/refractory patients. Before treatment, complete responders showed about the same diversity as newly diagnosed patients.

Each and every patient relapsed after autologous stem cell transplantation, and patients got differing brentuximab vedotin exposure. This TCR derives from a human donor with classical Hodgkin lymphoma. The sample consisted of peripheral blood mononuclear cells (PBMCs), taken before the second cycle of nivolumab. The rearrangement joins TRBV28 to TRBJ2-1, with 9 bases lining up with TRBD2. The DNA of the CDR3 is TGTGCCAGCAGAGGTGCGGGAGGGCCCTACAATGAGCAGTTCTTC. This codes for CASRGAGGPYNEQFF.